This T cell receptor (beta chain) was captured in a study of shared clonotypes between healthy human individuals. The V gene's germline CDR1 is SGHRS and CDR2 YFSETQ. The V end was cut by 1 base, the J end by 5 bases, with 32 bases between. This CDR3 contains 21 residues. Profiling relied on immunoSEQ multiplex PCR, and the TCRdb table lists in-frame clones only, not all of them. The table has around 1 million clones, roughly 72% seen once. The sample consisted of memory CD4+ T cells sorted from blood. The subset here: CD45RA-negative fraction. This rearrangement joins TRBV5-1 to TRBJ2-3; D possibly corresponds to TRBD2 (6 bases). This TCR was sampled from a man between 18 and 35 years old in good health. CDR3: CASSLSLTRAGHVNREDTQYF. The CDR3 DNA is TGCGCCAGCAGCTTGAGTTTGACAAGAGCGGGCCACGTTAATCGGGAAGATACGCAGTATTTT.